This T cell receptor beta chain was identified in a study of blood T cells in healthy people across ages. Across the whole study: There was about one barcoded beta molecule captured by template switching per two T cells.

Caucasian individuals from Russia who were healthy and aged about 6 to 90 acted as donors. Each sample provided at least 5.5 micrograms of extracted total RNA. Together with a sample-barcoded 5' primer, a J-beta primer mix was included in a second PCR lasting about 7 to 11 cycles. TCRdb re-derived calls from the 5' RACE reads in MiXCR, one entry per CDR3 protein. The repertoire consists of about 1.4 million distinct CDR3 sequences, with approximately 59% occurring once and the leading ten covering roughly 7%. This clonotype came up many times. The germline gene is not matched at one end of the junction; a read error may be the cause. CDR3 size: 12 residues. CDR1 and CDR2 (germline): SGHRS, YFSETQ.

The sequence derives from a man aged 18 to 29 in good health. Input material: blood. V and J are TRBV5-1 and TRBJ2-7, with D tentatively TRBD1 (5 bases). CDR3 in amino acids: CASSLAGNEQYF. In nucleotides, the CDR3 is TGTGCCAGCAGCTTAGCAGGGAACGAGCAGTACTTC. The complete variable domain, with remaining parts taken from reference TRBV5-1 and TRBJ2-7, reads KAGVTQTPRYLIKTRGQQVTLSCSPISGHRSVSWYQQTPGQGLQFLFEYFSETQRNKGNFPGRFSGRQFSNSRSEMNVSTLELGDSALYLCASSLAGNEQYFGPGTRLTVT.